The rows below give T cell receptor beta chains drawn from one sample of a study of cytotoxic CD8 clonotypes in ibrutinib-treated CLL. Sequencing was performed with immunoSEQ multiplex PCR; in TCRdb, only in-frame clones are kept and a portion is missing. The table lists some 61,000 clones, more than 60% of them singletons, with approximately 6.2% in the top ten. Sequences were derived from PBMCs, sampled after 12 months of ibrutinib treatment. Receptors originate from a human donor with chronic lymphocytic leukemia. CDR3s include the opening cysteine and the closing phenylalanine or tryptophan. A D gene is named only where the DNA matches it firmly. Size tells how often a clone was seen (once, few, many) or the class of an expanded clone, and some rows leave it out.

>TRBJ2-2|NA|NA|15|TRBV4-3
CASSQGAGLTGELFF
TGCGCCAGCAGCCAGGGGGCAGGGCTGACCGGGGAGCTGTTTTTT
>TRBJ2-3|NA|NA|13|TRBV4-3
CASSLTRTDTQYF
TGCGCCAGCAGCCTGACCCGCACAGATACGCAGTATTTT
>TRBJ2-1|NA|NA|15|TRBV5-4
CASSLPAGVYNEQFF
TGTGCCAGCAGCTTGCCGGCAGGGGTCTACAATGAGCAGTTCTTC
>TRBJ2-2|NA|NA|15|TRBV25-1
CASSERTANTGELFF
TGTGCCAGCAGTGAAAGGACAGCGAACACCGGGGAGCTGTTTTTT
>TRBJ1-1|TRBD1|NA|17|TRBV5-1
CASSSGQGRGSNTEAFF
TGCGCCAGCAGCAGCGGACAGGGTCGAGGTTCAAACACTGAAGCTTTCTTT
>TRBJ2-7|NA|NA|12|TRBV19
CASRGAAYEQYF
TGTGCCAGTAGAGGGGCTGCCTACGAGCAGTACTTC
>TRBJ1-4|TRBD1|NA|15|TRBV5-8
CASSFGQGSNEKLFF
TGTGCCAGCAGCTTCGGACAGGGCTCTAATGAAAAACTGTTTTTT
>TRBJ2-2|NA|NA|16|TRBV6-6
CASSYALTGNTGELFF
TGTGCCAGCAGTTACGCCCTGACAGGCAACACCGGGGAGCTGTTTTTT
>TRBJ1-2|NA|once|15|TRBV4-2
CASSQDSGRRYGYTF
TGTGCCAGCAGCCAAGATTCAGGGAGGCGCTATGGCTACACCTTC
>TRBJ2-7|TRBD2|NA|17|TRBV7-6
CASSLGRTSGGNYEQYF
TGTGCCAGCAGCTTAGGGCGGACTAGCGGGGGCAACTACGAGCAGTACTTC
>TRBJ1-5|NA|NA|15|TRBV6-5
CASSYGWGVDQPQHF
TGTGCCAGCAGTTACGGTTGGGGAGTAGATCAGCCCCAGCATTTT
>TRBJ2-1|NA|NA|11|TRBV4-3
CASSQYNEQFF
TGCGCCAGCAGCCAGTACAATGAGCAGTTCTTC
>TRBJ2-7|TRBD2|NA|15|TRBV7-3
CASSQSGTSLHEQYF
TGTGCCAGCAGCCAAAGCGGGACTAGCCTCCACGAGCAGTACTTC
>TRBJ2-1|TRBD2|NA|15|TRBV9
CASSVASGGSYEQFF
TGTGCCAGCAGCGTAGCAAGCGGGGGGAGCTATGAGCAGTTCTTC
>TRBJ2-3|NA|NA|14|TRBV6-9
CASSPGLHTDTQYF
TGTGCCAGCAGTCCGGGACTTCACACAGATACGCAGTATTTT
>TRBJ1-5|NA|NA|14|TRBV5-4
CASSLGLGNQPQHF
TGTGCCAGCAGCCTAGGACTAGGTAATCAGCCCCAGCATTTT
>TRBJ1-4|NA|NA|15|TRBV19
CASSIAGQGREKLFF
TGTGCCAGTAGTATTGCGGGCCAGGGTCGGGAAAAACTGTTTTTT
>TRBJ2-3|NA|NA|13|TRBV9
CASSVDSLDTQYF
TGTGCCAGCAGCGTAGATTCTTTAGATACGCAGTATTTT
>TRBJ2-2|NA|NA|13|TRBV2
CASSEARAGELFF
TGTGCCAGCAGTGAAGCTAGAGCCGGGGAGCTGTTTTTT
>TRBJ2-5|TRBD1|NA|17|TRBV5-4
CASSWGPGGGWKETQYF
TGTGCCAGCAGCTGGGGGCCAGGGGGTGGTTGGAAAGAGACCCAGTACTTC
>TRBJ1-6|NA|few|13|TRBV6-5
CASNLGRDSPLHF
TGTGCCAGCAATCTAGGCAGGGATTCACCCCTCCACTTT
>TRBJ2-3|NA|NA|13|TRBV9
CASSVSELDTQYF
TGTGCCAGCAGCGTATCCGAGTTGGATACGCAGTATTTT
>TRBJ1-6|NA|few|15|TRBV7-2
CASSPRLRGHSPLHF
TGTGCCAGCAGCCCCCGGCTGAGGGGCCACTCACCCCTCCACTTT
>TRBJ2-7|NA|NA|11|TRBV6-5
CASRRDREQYF
TGTGCCAGCAGAAGGGACCGGGAGCAGTACTTC
>TRBJ2-7|NA|NA|14|TRBV9
CASSVVGDAYEQYF
TGTGCCAGCAGCGTAGTCGGGGACGCCTACGAGCAGTACTTC
>TRBJ1-1|NA|NA|13|TRBV19
CASSFTENTEAFF
TGTGCCAGTAGTTTTACGGAGAACACTGAAGCTTTCTTT
>TRBJ2-7|NA|NA|15|TRBV10-3
CAIRGATGGAYEQYF
TGTGCCATCAGAGGCGCTACAGGCGGGGCCTACGAGCAGTACTTC
>TRBJ2-1|TRBD2|NA|13|TRBV19
CASSIVAGGEQFF
TGTGCCAGTAGTATAGTAGCGGGGGGGGAGCAGTTCTTC
>TRBJ1-2|NA|few|12|TRBV12-5
CASGSRQAGYTF
TGTGCTAGTGGTTCCCGGCAGGCTGGCTACACCTTC
>TRBJ2-3|NA|NA|14|TRBV7-2
CASSPGFSTDTQYF
TGTGCCAGCAGCCCCGGCTTTAGCACAGATACGCAGTATTTT
>TRBJ2-7|NA|NA|14|TRBV30
CAWSVLGIPYEQYF
TGTGCCTGGAGTGTACTAGGGATCCCCTACGAGCAGTACTTC
>TRBJ1-2|NA|NA|14|TRBV6-5
CASRKAGFDYGYTF
TGTGCCAGCAGGAAAGCAGGGTTTGACTATGGCTACACCTTC
>TRBJ1-6|TRBD1|NA|14|TRBV2
CASSERGRNSPLHF
TGTGCCAGCAGTGAAAGGGGGCGGAATTCACCCCTCCACTTT
>TRBJ1-5|NA|few|16|TRBV4-2
CASSHQGEDGNQPQHF
TGTGCCAGCAGCCATCAAGGGGAAGATGGCAATCAGCCCCAGCATTTT
>TRBJ1-1|NA|once|14|TRBV6-5
CASSQTVANTEAFF
TGTGCCAGCAGTCAGACAGTTGCGAACACTGAAGCTTTCTTT
>TRBJ1-2|NA|NA|14|TRBV29-1
CSVDSGQTSYGYTF
TGCAGCGTTGATAGTGGGCAGACCTCTTATGGCTACACCTTC
>TRBJ2-1|NA|NA|17|TRBV7-9
CASSPNHRGGYQNEQFF
TGTGCCAGCAGCCCGAACCACAGGGGAGGGTACCAAAATGAGCAGTTCTTC
>TRBJ1-1|TRBD1|NA|15|TRBV6-6
CASSPRAGGGTEAFF
TGTGCCAGCAGTCCCCGGGCAGGGGGAGGAACTGAAGCTTTCTTT
>TRBJ2-7|TRBD2|NA|15|TRBV7-8
CASSTWGTKNYEQYF
TGTGCCAGCAGCACGTGGGGGACTAAGAACTACGAGCAGTACTTC
>TRBJ1-5|NA|NA|12|TRBV19
CASRDSNQPQHF
TGTGCCAGCCGGGACAGCAATCAGCCCCAGCATTTT
>TRBJ1-1|NA|NA|15|TRBV18
CASSLGRGMNTEAFF
TGTGCCAGCTCATTGGGGAGGGGTATGAACACTGAAGCTTTCTTT
>TRBJ1-2|NA|few|14|TRBV19
CASEVGQGWSGYTF
TGTGCCAGCGAGGTAGGGCAGGGGTGGTCTGGCTACACCTTC
>TRBJ2-3|NA|NA|15|TRBV7-2
CASSLSDSFKDTQYF
TGTGCCAGCAGCTTGTCGGATTCGTTCAAAGATACGCAGTATTTT
>TRBJ1-4|NA|NA|15|TRBV5-4
CASSLSTGRTEKLFF
TGTGCCAGCAGCTTGTCTACAGGGCGTACTGAAAAACTGTTTTTT
>TRBJ2-7|TRBD1|NA|14|TRBV30
CAWRIMGQVNEQYF
TGTGCCTGGAGGATAATGGGACAGGTGAACGAGCAGTACTTC
>TRBJ2-7|NA|NA|15|TRBV5-6
CASSLSGTGSYEQYF
TGTGCCAGCAGTTTGAGCGGGACAGGTTCCTACGAGCAGTACTTC
>TRBJ2-7|NA|NA|14|TRBV5-6
CAVQRSDSPYEQYF
TGTGCCGTCCAGAGATCGGACAGTCCCTACGAGCAGTACTTC
>TRBJ2-3|NA|once|16|TRBV2
CASSVLQGGGTDTQYF
TGTGCCAGCAGTGTTTTACAGGGAGGAGGCACAGATACGCAGTATTTT
>TRBJ2-7|NA|NA|15|TRBV7-9
CASSLDQGLVYEQYF
TGTGCCAGCAGCTTAGATCAGGGTTTGGTCTACGAGCAGTACTTC
>TRBJ1-1|NA|once|13|TRBV9
CASSDLQVTEAFF
TGTGCCAGCAGCGACTTACAGGTGACTGAAGCTTTCTTT
>TRBJ2-3|NA|few|16|TRBV10-1
CASSESTAAPLDTQYF
TGCGCCAGCAGTGAGTCGACGGCGGCCCCGCTTGATACGCAGTATTTT
>TRBJ2-7|TRBD1|NA|16|TRBV28
CASSTGGQGSAYEQYF
TGTGCCAGCAGTACCGGCGGACAGGGATCGGCCTACGAGCAGTACTTC